The clone carrying this TCR beta chain was observed once. One junction end disagrees with the germline gene, perhaps due to a read error. The data belong to a study of PD-1 blockade in classical Hodgkin lymphoma. Patients all relapsed after autologous stem cell transplantation, and there was variation in brentuximab vedotin exposure. Germline V CDR1 and CDR2: SGDLS, YYNGEE. The CDR3 totals 16 residues. Method: immunoSEQ multiplex PCR; TCRdb's copy keeps in-frame clones and lacks some. The data show 20,000 to 25,000 clones, with about three quarters seen just once and roughly 8% held by the top ten. This sequence was found in a human donor with classical Hodgkin lymphoma. The rearrangement joins TRBV9 to TRBJ2-5; 12 positions match TRBD2. Source: peripheral blood mononuclear cells (PBMCs), taken before the second cycle of nivolumab. CDR3 DNA sequence: TGTGCCGGCAGCGGGGTGACTAGCGGGAGCGCGGAGACCCAGTACTTC. It specifies CAGSGVTSGSAETQYF. Filled out from reference TRBV9 and TRBJ2-5, the complete variable domain reads DSGVTQTPKHLITATGQRVTLRCSPRSGDLSVYWYQQSLDQGLQFLIQYYNGEERAKGNILERFSAQQFPDLHSELNLSSLELGDSALYFCAGSGVTSGSAETQYFGPGTRLLVL.